The 23 T cell receptor beta chains below come from one sample, sequenced in a study of shared clonotypes between healthy human individuals. Some clones are missing from TCRdb's copy, which holds only in-frame ones; the method was immunoSEQ multiplex PCR. The profile shows about 670,000 clones, about 78% of them singletons. The sample was memory CD4+ T cells sorted from blood. Subset described: CD45RA-negative fraction. These receptors were taken from a woman aged 25 to 39 in good health.

This chain connects TRBV27 to TRBJ2-4; the D is unclear. V gave up 6 bases and J gave up 0 bases, with 15 bases separating them. This CDR3 comprises 16 residues. Germline V gene sequence: CDR1 MNHEY, CDR2 SMNVEV (reference sequence). CDR3 region: CASSSIGLRAKNIQYF. CDR3 nucleotides: TGTGCCAGCAGCTCAATCGGTCTCCGAGCCAAAAACATTCAGTACTTC.

To note about this clone: One end of the junction fails to match germline, which may point to a read error. The V and J genes are TRBV29-1 and TRBJ1-1; D might be TRBD1 (5 bases). The germline V gene encodes CDR1 SQVTM and CDR2 ANQGSEA. CDR3 length: 12 amino acids. The CDR3 is CSVGRGHTEAFF. The CDR3 DNA reads as TGCAGCGTTGGGAGGGGCCACACCGAAGCTTTCTTT.

The V and J genes are TRBV29-1 and TRBJ1-1; possibly TRBD1 for D (6 bases). Per germline, CDR1 SQVTM and CDR2 ANQGSEA. The CDR3 length is 10 residues. Trimming stripped 4 bases from V and 11 bases from J, with 11 bases between. CDR3 amino acids: CSVAGADAFF. CDR3 DNA sequence: TGCAGCGTTGCAGGGGCAGACGCTTTCTTT. Full variable domain (remainder filled in from reference TRBV29-1 and TRBJ1-1): SAVISQKPSRDICQRGTSLTIQCQVDSQVTMMFWYRQQPGQSLTLIATANQGSEATYESGFVIDKFPISRPNLTFSTLTVSNMSPEDSSIYLCSVAGADAFFGQGTRLTVV.

Concerning this clone: A much larger clone sits a single nucleotide away, making a read error possible. The J gene is TRBJ2-6, the V gene TRBV28; unclear D gene. V lost 5 bases and J lost 3, with 5 bases in between. Germline V gives CDR1 MDHEN, CDR2 SYDVKM. This CDR3 is built from 13 residues. For the CDR3, the DNA is TGTGCCAGCAGTCCCCTTGGGGCCAACGTCCTGACTTTC. Protein product: CASSPLGANVLTF.

The CDR3 DNA sequence: TGTGCCAGCAGCTTACAGTTTAGCAACCCCGGGGAGCTGTTTTTT. The encoded protein is CASSLQFSNPGELFF. The chain is built from TRBV11-2 and TRBJ2-2; D gene ambiguous. The germline V gene has CDR1 SGHAT and CDR2 FQNNGV. There are 15 residues in the CDR3. Trimming pared 2 bases from V and 6 bases from J, leaving 13 bases between.

V usage is TRBV7-2 and J usage is TRBJ2-3; no firm D call. Germline CDR1 and CDR2: SGHTA and FQGNSA. Trimming cost V 8 bases and J 4 bases, with 13 bases left between them. The CDR3 contains 13 residues. CDR3 sequence: CASRPGWADTQYF. The CDR3 DNA sequence: TGTGCCAGCCGCCCCGGATGGGCAGATACGCAGTATTTT.

In regard to this clone: In this CDR3 the conserved last residue, phenylalanine or tryptophan, is missing, so a read error is likely. Because the CDR3's place on the DNA is in doubt, the DNA is left out and the CDR3 is given as listed by TCRdb. CDR3 region: CAYRGRRK. V gene TRBV28 combines with J gene TRBJ1-1; TRBD1, the table's D call, lacks a check against the DNA. CDR1 and CDR2 from the germline V gene are MDHEN and SYDVKM. The CDR3 length equals 8 residues, ends included.

The rearrangement joins TRBV2 to TRBJ2-1; D gene unclear. The CDR3 loop spans 13 amino acids. Trimming shortened V by 4 bases and J by 4 bases, and 8 bases separated the two germline ends. The V gene's germline CDR1 is SNHLY and CDR2 FYNNEI. The CDR3, as DNA: TGTGCCAGCAGTGGCGAGGAGTACAATGAGCAGTTCTTC. Translated, it gives CASSGEEYNEQFF.

Only a few counts were recorded for this clone. The V call is TRBV4-1, the J call TRBJ2-7; TRBD2 matches at 13 bases. Germline CDR1 MGHRA, CDR2 YSYEKL. Germline trimming cut 3 bases from V and 6 bases from J; bases unmatched to any gene: 5. The CDR3 contains 15 residues. DNA for the CDR3: TGCGCCAGCAGCCAGATGACTAGCGGGAGGTCCGAGCAGTACTTC. This encodes CASSQMTSGRSEQYF.

The chain employs TRBV11-2 and TRBJ2-7; 10 bases agree with TRBD2. This CDR3 comprises 18 residues. Germline V gene sequence: CDR1 SGHAT, CDR2 FQNNGV. After removal of 0 bases from V and 2 bases from J, the junction contained 10 bases not matched to a gene. The CDR3 coding sequence is TGTGCCAGCAGCTTAGATTGGGGTGGACTAGCGGCTACCTACGAGCAGTACTTC. Amino acid sequence: CASSLDWGGLAATYEQYF.

The chain has TRBV28 and TRBJ2-6; 9 bases align to TRBD1. Germline trimming cut 6 bases from V and 0 bases from J; bases unmatched to any gene: 9. CDR3 length: 18 residues. Germline CDR1 MDHEN, CDR2 SYDVKM. The CDR3 sequence is CASSQQGALGSGANVLTF. CDR3 DNA sequence: TGTGCCAGCAGCCAACAGGGGGCGTTGGGCTCTGGGGCCAACGTCCTGACTTTC.

The gene calls are TRBV19 and TRBJ1-1; D perhaps matches TRBD1 (5 bases). CDR3 size: 15 residues. Germline assignment: CDR1 LNHDA and CDR2 SQIVND (reference sequence). The V end was cut by 9 bases, the J end by 0 bases, with 17 bases between. The CDR3 region is CASQKQEMLNTEAFF. The CDR3 DNA follows: TGTGCCAGCCAAAAACAGGAGATGTTGAACACTGAAGCTTTCTTT.

V gene TRBV6-4 combines with J gene TRBJ1-5, with TRBD1 matching over 8 bases. J gave up 2 bases and V 7 bases, and 22 bases lay outside the gene matches. CDR1 is MRHNA and CDR2 is SNTAGT in the germline V gene. CDR3 length equals 20 residues. CDR3 DNA: TGTGCCAGCAATGGCCTCTCGGACAGGGATAACCTGGATCGCAATCAGCCCCAGCATTTT. This encodes CASNGLSDRDNLDRNQPQHF.

The chain is built from TRBV5-1 and TRBJ2-1, with 11 positions matching TRBD2. J gave up 8 bases and V 4 bases, and 5 bases lay outside the gene matches. The germline gives CDR1 SGHRS, CDR2 YFSETQ. This CDR3 contains 14 residues. DNA for the CDR3: TGCGCCAGCAGCACAACTAGCGGGAGCTATGAGCAGTTCTTC. Its translation: CASSTTSGSYEQFF.

The sample holds a few counts of this clone. The rearrangement uses TRBV30 and TRBJ2-7; D ambiguous. Germline CDR1 GTSNPN, CDR2 SVGIG (reference sequence). V dropped 0 bases and J dropped 4 bases, with 7 bases sitting between them. This CDR3 is built from 12 residues. CDR3 DNA sequence: TGTGCCTGGAGTGTAATAGGGTACGAGCAGTACTTC. This codes for CAWSVIGYEQYF.

V is TRBV10-3 and J is TRBJ1-2; 7 bases match TRBD1. From germline, CDR1 is ENHRY and CDR2 SYGVKD. Trimming cost V 4 bases and J 3 bases; bases outside gene matches: 5. This CDR3 has 14 residues. CDR3 sequence: CAISVRQGDYGYTF. Here the CDR3 DNA reads TGTGCCATCAGTGTTAGACAGGGAGACTATGGCTACACCTTC.

This clone came up once. V is TRBV7-2 and J is TRBJ1-5; D is undetermined. From germline, CDR1 is SGHTA and CDR2 FQGNSA. CDR3 length: 16 amino acids. Trimming took off 0 bases at V and 5 bases at J, with 14 bases between the two ends. CDR3 loop: CASSLAQTGSHQPQHF. Here the CDR3 DNA reads TGTGCCAGCAGCTTAGCGCAAACGGGAAGTCATCAGCCCCAGCATTTT.

This chain connects TRBV11-2 to TRBJ2-1, with TRBD2 matching 10 bases. CDR3 size: 15 residues. V trimming: 5 bases; J trimming: 6 bases; junction bases outside the gene matches: 7. Germline assignment: CDR1 SGHAT and CDR2 FQNNGV. The DNA for the CDR3 is TGTGCCAGCAGCAACCTAGCGGGAGAAGGCAATGAGCAGTTCTTC. It codes for CASSNLAGEGNEQFF.

J is TRBJ2-6 and V is TRBV6-6; 8 bases align to TRBD2. Germline CDR1 and CDR2: MNHNY and SVGAGI (reference sequence). With 6 bases clipped from V and 3 bases from J, the junction kept 7 bases outside the gene matches. This CDR3 has 16 residues. The CDR3 loop reads CASSPPGGDGANVLTF. In DNA form, the CDR3 reads TGTGCCAGCAGCCCCCCCGGGGGGGATGGGGCCAACGTCCTGACTTTC.

Notes on this clone: Other nucleotide sequences in the sample specify the same CDR3. The chain couples TRBV28 to TRBJ2-7; tentative D call: TRBD2 (6 bases). The V gene's germline CDR1 is MDHEN and CDR2 SYDVKM. V was clipped by 6 bases and J by 3 bases, with 6 bases between them. The CDR3 covers 11 residues. Written as DNA, the CDR3 is TGTGCCAGCAGGCGGGACTACGAGCAGTACTTC. It encodes CASRRDYEQYF.

V and J are TRBV6-6 and TRBJ1-4; D not certain. Germline values: CDR1 MNHNY, CDR2 SVGAGI (reference sequence). Between the trimmed V and J ends, which lost 7 bases and 1 base, there was a span of 13 bases. The CDR3 is made up of 15 amino acids. In nucleotides, the CDR3 is TGTGCCAGCACTCCTGGCCGGGTAACTAATGAAAAACTGTTTTTT. This gives the protein CASTPGRVTNEKLFF.

On this clone itself: A much larger clone differs by one base, so this may be a read error. The chain joins TRBV13 to TRBJ2-7, with TRBD1 identical over 7 bases. The CDR3 has 13 amino acids. The germline V gene encodes CDR1 PRHDT and CDR2 FYEKMQ (reference sequence). V dropped 3 bases and J dropped 2; count of bases not matched to a gene: 1. In nucleotides, the CDR3 is TGTGCCAGCAGCTTTCAGGGGGCCTACGAGCAGTACTTC. This codes for CASSFQGAYEQYF.

This clone was detected only once. The genes are TRBV19 and TRBJ2-7; D is possibly TRBD1 or TRBD2 (5 bases each). Trimming pared 5 bases from V and 5 bases from J, leaving 16 bases between. The CDR3 contains 14 residues. Germline CDR1 and CDR2: LNHDA and SQIVND (reference sequence). The CDR3 region is CASSRRGWRNEQYF. CDR3 nucleotides: TGTGCCAGTAGTCGACGGGGCTGGAGAAACGAGCAGTACTTC.